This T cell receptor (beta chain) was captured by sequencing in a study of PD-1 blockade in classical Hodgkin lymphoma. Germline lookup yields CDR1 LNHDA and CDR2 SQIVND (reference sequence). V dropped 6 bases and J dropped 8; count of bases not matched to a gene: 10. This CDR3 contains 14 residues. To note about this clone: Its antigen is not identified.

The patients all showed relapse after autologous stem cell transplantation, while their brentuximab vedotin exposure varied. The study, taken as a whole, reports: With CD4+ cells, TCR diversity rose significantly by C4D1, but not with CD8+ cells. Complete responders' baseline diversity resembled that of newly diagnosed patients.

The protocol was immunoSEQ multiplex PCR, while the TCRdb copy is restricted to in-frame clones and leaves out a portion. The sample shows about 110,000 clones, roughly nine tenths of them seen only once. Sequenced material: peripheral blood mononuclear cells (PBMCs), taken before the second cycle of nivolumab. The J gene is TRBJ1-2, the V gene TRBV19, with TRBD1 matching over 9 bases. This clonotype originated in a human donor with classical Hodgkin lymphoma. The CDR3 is CASRLTGGVRGYTF. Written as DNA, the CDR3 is TGTGCCAGTAGGCTCACAGGGGGCGTGAGGGGCTACACCTTC.